This is a list of T cell receptor beta chains from one sample in a study of blood T cell repertoires in COVID-19. The assay was immunoSEQ multiplex PCR, and TCRdb's table has in-frame clones only and misses some. The sample contains about 98,000 clones, approximately 90% of which appear only once. What was sequenced was peripheral blood. Every receptor here comes from a man in his 70s with acute or convalescent COVID-19. CDR3s include the opening cysteine and the closing phenylalanine or tryptophan. The order of the fields is V gene, CDR3 length, J gene, clone size, D gene, CDR3 protein, CDR3 DNA. D genes are given only for firm matches. Where a row states a size, it is once, few, many or the class of an expanded clone; other rows omit it.

TRBV6-4	15	TRBJ1-4	.	.	CASSVSYGTNEKLFF	TGTGCCAGCAGTGTCTCGTACGGAACTAATGAAAAACTGTTTTTT
TRBV6-1	17	TRBJ2-5	.	TRBD2	CASSDNKRMASGETQYF	TGTGCCAGCAGTGATAATAAGCGAATGGCTAGCGGGGAGACCCAGTACTTC
TRBV28	14	TRBJ1-2	.	.	CASKDQGPRGGYTF	TGTGCCAGCAAGGACCAGGGGCCACGAGGTGGCTACACCTTC
TRBV27	15	TRBJ1-1	.	.	CASSPSGTNEAEAFF	TGTGCCAGCAGTCCATCCGGGACAAATGAGGCTGAAGCTTTCTTT
TRBV6-5	13	TRBJ2-1	.	TRBD2	CASRVAGGLEQFF	TGTGCCAGCAGGGTGGCGGGGGGTTTAGAGCAGTTCTTC
TRBV9	17	TRBJ2-5	.	TRBD1	CASSVQAGDSLQETQYF	TGTGCCAGCAGCGTACAGGCAGGGGACAGCCTCCAAGAGACCCAGTACTTC
TRBV5-4	15	TRBJ1-1	few	.	CASSPSRGVNTEAFF	TGTGCCAGCAGCCCGAGCAGGGGAGTGAACACTGAAGCTTTCTTT
TRBV21-1	16	TRBJ1-6	.	.	CARHKKTDSYNSPLHF	TGTGCCAGACACAAGAAGACAGACTCCTATAATTCACCCCTCCACTTT
TRBV28	17	TRBJ2-7	.	TRBD2	CASSSFRGGALFNEQYF	TGTGCCAGCAGTTCCTTCCGGGGAGGGGCTTTATTCAACGAGCAGTACTTC
TRBV5-1	14	TRBJ2-2	.	TRBD1	CATSADRGTGELFF	TGCGCCACCTCCGCGGACAGGGGCACCGGGGAGCTGTTTTTT
TRBV5-1	14	TRBJ1-4	.	.	CASMRGSTNEKLFF	TGCGCCAGCATGCGGGGATCAACTAATGAAAAACTGTTTTTT
TRBV6-1	15	TRBJ1-1	.	TRBD1	CASSETWTGLTEAFF	TGTGCCAGCAGTGAAACCTGGACAGGGCTCACTGAAGCTTTCTTT
TRBV15	15	TRBJ2-7	.	TRBD2	CATSRAFGGRTEQYF	TGTGCCACCAGCAGAGCTTTCGGGGGGAGGACCGAGCAGTACTTC
TRBV19	16	TRBJ1-2	.	TRBD1	CASRSGQGGRGYGYTF	TGTGCCAGTAGAAGTGGACAGGGGGGAAGAGGATATGGCTACACCTTC
TRBV6-5	15	TRBJ2-3	.	.	CASSYGVAGTDTQYF	TGTGCCAGCAGTTACGGGGTAGCGGGCACAGATACGCAGTATTTT
TRBV28	16	TRBJ1-5	once	.	CASSLFGGYSNQPQHF	TGTGCCAGCAGTTTATTTGGGGGGTATAGCAATCAGCCCCAGCATTTT
TRBV15	16	TRBJ2-5	.	.	CATSRDPDGGRETQYF	TGTGCCACCAGCAGAGACCCCGATGGAGGGAGGGAGACCCAGTACTTC
TRBV10-1	14	TRBJ1-2	.	TRBD1	CASPQGSTDEGYTF	TGCGCCAGCCCACAGGGGTCAACCGACGAGGGCTACACCTTC
TRBV28	15	TRBJ2-1	.	.	CASSLLLSSYNEQFF	TGTGCCAGCAGTTTATTACTGAGCTCCTACAATGAGCAGTTCTTC
TRBV7-9	16	TRBJ1-5	few	TRBD1	CASSPYTGGGNQPQHF	TGTGCCAGCAGCCCCTATACAGGGGGCGGGAATCAGCCCCAGCATTTT
TRBV10-1	15	TRBJ2-2	.	.	CASSELTGWDGELFF	TGCGCCAGCAGTGAGTTGACAGGATGGGACGGGGAGCTGTTTTTT
TRBV6-5	15	TRBJ2-2	few	TRBD1	CASIPGTGRTGELFF	TGTGCCAGCATCCCCGGGACAGGGCGCACCGGGGAGCTGTTTTTT
TRBV5-6	18	TRBJ2-1	few	.	CASSLFGVGTPRYNEQFF	TGTGCCAGCAGCTTGTTTGGGGTGGGGACTCCGCGCTACAATGAGCAGTTCTTC
TRBV19	12	TRBJ1-5	.	.	CASRTGGQPQHF	TGTGCCAGTAGGACAGGTGGGCAGCCCCAGCATTTT
TRBV29-1	13	TRBJ1-2	.	.	CSANPGGGDGYTF	TGCAGCGCCAACCCGGGCGGGGGCGATGGCTACACCTTC
TRBV3-1/TRBV3-2	16	TRBJ2-3	.	TRBD2	CASSRATSGVSDTQYF	TGTGCCAGCAGCCGAGCGACTAGCGGGGTCAGCGATACGCAGTATTTT
TRBV3-1/TRBV3-2	15	TRBJ2-4	.	TRBD1	CASSQSAGQGNIQYF	TGTGCCAGCAGCCAATCGGCCGGACAGGGGAACATTCAGTACTTC
TRBV28	13	TRBJ1-5	.	.	CATTNRVIQPQHF	TGTGCCACCACCAACAGGGTAATTCAGCCCCAGCATTTT
TRBV3-1/TRBV3-2	16	TRBJ2-5	.	.	CASSQEVRAGQETQYF	TGTGCCAGCAGCCAAGAGGTCAGGGCAGGCCAAGAGACCCAGTACTTC
TRBV5-4	13	TRBJ1-4	.	.	CASSPGSNEKLFF	TGTGCCAGCAGCCCCGGGAGTAATGAAAAACTGTTTTTT
TRBV5-4	14	TRBJ1-2	few	TRBD1	CASSLGQDIYGYTF	TGTGCCAGCAGCCTCGGACAGGATATCTATGGCTACACCTTC
TRBV6-5	16	TRBJ1-2	.	TRBD1	CASSYSSGTVLYGYTF	TGTGCCAGCAGTTACTCGTCGGGGACAGTCCTTTATGGCTACACCTTC
TRBV29-1	12	TRBJ1-2	.	TRBD1	CSVLGQGDGYTF	TGCAGCGTTTTGGGACAGGGAGATGGCTACACCTTC
TRBV2	13	TRBJ1-4	.	TRBD1	CASRVRTGEKLFF	TGTGCCAGCAGGGTCCGGACAGGTGAAAAACTGTTTTTT
TRBV19	16	TRBJ1-1	.	TRBD1	CASSLRTGETNTEAFF	TGTGCCAGTAGTCTTCGGACAGGGGAGACAAACACTGAAGCTTTCTTT
TRBV29-1	13	TRBJ1-2	.	TRBD1	CSALGDREYGYTF	TGCAGCGCCTTAGGAGACAGGGAATATGGCTACACCTTC
TRBV6-5	16	TRBJ2-1	.	TRBD1	CASSYSWTGGIGEQFF	TGTGCCAGCAGTTACTCGTGGACAGGGGGTATCGGTGAGCAGTTCTTC
TRBV5-8	17	TRBJ1-5	once	TRBD1	CASSSTGFLRGNQPQHF	TGTGCCAGCAGCTCGACAGGGTTTCTGAGGGGCAATCAGCCCCAGCATTTT
TRBV30	15	TRBJ1-6	.	TRBD1	CAWIPRGHQNSPLHF	TGTGCCTGGATCCCAAGGGGGCATCAGAATTCACCCCTCCACTTT
TRBV5-4	16	TRBJ2-2	.	.	CASSLEGGSNTGELFF	TGTGCCAGCAGCTTGGAAGGAGGTTCGAACACCGGGGAGCTGTTTTTT
TRBV30	14	TRBJ2-1	.	TRBD1	CAWRQGSSYNEQFF	TGTGCCTGGCGACAGGGGAGCTCCTACAATGAGCAGTTCTTC
TRBV6-5	16	TRBJ1-1	.	TRBD1	CASSYDIDRVNTEAFF	TGTGCCAGCAGTTACGATATAGACAGGGTGAACACTGAAGCTTTCTTT
TRBV28	16	TRBJ2-3	.	.	CASSLLAGPNGDTQYF	TGTGCCAGCAGTTTACTTGCAGGGCCGAACGGAGATACGCAGTATTTT
TRBV5-6	14	TRBJ2-2	.	.	CASSLRGLTGELFF	TGTGCCAGCAGCTTGCGAGGGTTAACCGGGGAGCTGTTTTTT
TRBV10-3	15	TRBJ2-1	.	.	CAIKDSGSSYNEQFF	TGTGCCATCAAGGATAGCGGAAGCTCCTACAATGAGCAGTTCTTC
TRBV2	16	TRBJ1-5	.	.	CATQKGRGRGNQPQHF	TGTGCCACCCAAAAGGGGCGGGGGCGCGGGAATCAGCCCCAGCATTTT
TRBV9	17	TRBJ1-2	.	.	CASSVNRDLSPNYGYTF	TGTGCCAGCAGCGTGAACAGGGATCTGAGTCCCAACTATGGCTACACCTTC
TRBV4-2	16	TRBJ2-3	.	TRBD2	CASSQVSAGGTDTQYF	TGTGCCAGCAGCCAAGTTTCAGCGGGGGGGACAGATACGCAGTATTTT
TRBV5-1	16	TRBJ2-2	.	TRBD1	CASSFGPGGLTGELFF	TGCGCCAGCAGCTTCGGTCCAGGGGGCTTAACCGGGGAGCTGTTTTTT
TRBV30	14	TRBJ1-2	.	.	CAWSVDGRLGGYTF	TGTGCCTGGAGTGTAGATGGCAGGTTGGGTGGCTACACCTTC
TRBV3-1/TRBV3-2	15	TRBJ2-1	.	TRBD2	CASSHDSGGHNEQFF	TGTGCCAGCAGCCATGACTCGGGGGGGCATAATGAGCAGTTCTTC
TRBV6-5	13	TRBJ1-1	.	.	CASSYSPGTEAFF	TGTGCCAGCAGTTACTCACCAGGCACTGAAGCTTTCTTT
TRBV7-3	20	TRBJ2-2	few	TRBD2	CASSPPASGGRGSNTGELFF	TGTGCCAGCAGCCCACCGGCCAGCGGGGGGCGAGGGTCGAACACCGGGGAGCTGTTTTTT
TRBV2	15	TRBJ1-4	.	TRBD1	CASMTDRTTNEKLFF	TGTGCCAGCATGACGGACAGGACAACTAATGAAAAACTGTTTTTT